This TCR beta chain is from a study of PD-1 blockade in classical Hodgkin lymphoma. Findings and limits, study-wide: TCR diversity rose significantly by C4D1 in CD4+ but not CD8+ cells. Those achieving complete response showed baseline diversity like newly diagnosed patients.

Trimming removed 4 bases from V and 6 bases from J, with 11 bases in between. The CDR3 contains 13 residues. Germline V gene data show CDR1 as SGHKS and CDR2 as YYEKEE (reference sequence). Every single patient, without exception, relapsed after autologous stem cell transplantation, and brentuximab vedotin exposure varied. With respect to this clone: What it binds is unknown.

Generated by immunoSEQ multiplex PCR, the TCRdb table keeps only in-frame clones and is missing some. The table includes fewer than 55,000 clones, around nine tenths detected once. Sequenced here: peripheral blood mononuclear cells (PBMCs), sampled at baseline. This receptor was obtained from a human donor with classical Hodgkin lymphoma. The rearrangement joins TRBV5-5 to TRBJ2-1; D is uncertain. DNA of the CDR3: TGTGCCAGCAGCATTGGGGATGGCAATGAGCAGTTCTTC. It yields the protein CASSIGDGNEQFF.